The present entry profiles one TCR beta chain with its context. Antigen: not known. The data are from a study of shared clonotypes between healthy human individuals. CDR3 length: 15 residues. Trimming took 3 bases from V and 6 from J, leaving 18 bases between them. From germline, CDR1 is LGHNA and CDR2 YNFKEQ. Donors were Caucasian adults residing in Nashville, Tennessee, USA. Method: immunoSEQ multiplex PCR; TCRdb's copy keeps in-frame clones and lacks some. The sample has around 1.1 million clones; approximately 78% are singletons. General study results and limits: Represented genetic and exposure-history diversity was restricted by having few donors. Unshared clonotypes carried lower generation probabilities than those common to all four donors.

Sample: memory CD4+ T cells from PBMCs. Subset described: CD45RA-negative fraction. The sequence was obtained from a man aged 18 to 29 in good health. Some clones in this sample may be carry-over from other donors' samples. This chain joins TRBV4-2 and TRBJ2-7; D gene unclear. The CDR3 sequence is CASSHNRATPSEQYF. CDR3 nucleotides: TGTGCCAGCAGCCACAACCGGGCCACTCCTTCCGAGCAGTACTTC.